This T cell receptor (beta chain) was identified during a study of blood T cell repertoires in COVID-19. The CDR3 sequence is 13 residues long. The V and J ends lost 5 bases and 0 bases respectively, with 8 bases between them. The germline gives CDR1 SEHNR, CDR2 FQNEAQ (reference sequence). Profiled with immunoSEQ multiplex PCR; TCRdb holds only in-frame clones, not every one. This repertoire shows 79,000 or so clones, 70% to 90% found once; its top ten account for roughly a sixth. The source material was peripheral blood. This sequence joins TRBV7-9 and TRBJ2-7; D gene ambiguous. The origin of this receptor is a human donor in a cohort sampled during active COVID-19. CDR3 bases: TGTGCCAGCAGCCCACTGGTCTCCTACGAGCAGTACTTC. Protein sequence: CASSPLVSYEQYF.